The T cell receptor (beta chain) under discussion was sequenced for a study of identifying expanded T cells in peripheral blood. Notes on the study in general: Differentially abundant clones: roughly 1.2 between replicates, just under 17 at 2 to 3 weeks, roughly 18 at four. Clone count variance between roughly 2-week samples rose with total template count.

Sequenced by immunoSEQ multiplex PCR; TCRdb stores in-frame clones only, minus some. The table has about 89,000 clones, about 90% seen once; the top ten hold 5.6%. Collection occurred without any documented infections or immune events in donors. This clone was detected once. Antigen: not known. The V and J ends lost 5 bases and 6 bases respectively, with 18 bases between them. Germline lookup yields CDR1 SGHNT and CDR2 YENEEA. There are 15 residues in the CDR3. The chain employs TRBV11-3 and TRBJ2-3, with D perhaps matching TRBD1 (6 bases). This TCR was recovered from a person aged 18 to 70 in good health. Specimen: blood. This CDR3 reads CASSVPGAGLDTQYF. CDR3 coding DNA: TGTGCCAGCAGCGTACCAGGGGCTGGGCTTGATACGCAGTATTTT.